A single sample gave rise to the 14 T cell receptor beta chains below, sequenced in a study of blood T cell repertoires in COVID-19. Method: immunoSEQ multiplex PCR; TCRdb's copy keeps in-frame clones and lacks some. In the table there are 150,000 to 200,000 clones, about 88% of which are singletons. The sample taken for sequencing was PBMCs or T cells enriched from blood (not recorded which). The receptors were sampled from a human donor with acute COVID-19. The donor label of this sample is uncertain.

CDR3 nucleotides: TGTGCCAGCAGCTTGTCTCTAGCCTCTGGGGCCAACGTCCTGACTTTC. It encodes CASSLSLASGANVLTF. The chain joins TRBV13 to TRBJ2-6; D perhaps matches TRBD2 (5 bases). This CDR3 is 16 amino acids long. Per germline, CDR1 PRHDT and CDR2 FYEKMQ (reference sequence). Trimming took off 3 bases at V and 0 bases at J, with 9 bases between the two ends.

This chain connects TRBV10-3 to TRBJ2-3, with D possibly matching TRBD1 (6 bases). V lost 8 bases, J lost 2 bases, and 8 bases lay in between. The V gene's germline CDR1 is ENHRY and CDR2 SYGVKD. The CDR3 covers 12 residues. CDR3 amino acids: CAIQGPTDTQYF. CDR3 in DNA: TGTGCCATCCAGGGGCCCACAGATACGCAGTATTTT.

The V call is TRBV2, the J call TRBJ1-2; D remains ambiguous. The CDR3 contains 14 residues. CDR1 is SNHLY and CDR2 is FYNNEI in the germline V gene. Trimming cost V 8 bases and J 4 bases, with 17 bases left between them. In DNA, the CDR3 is TGTGCCAGCCCTCGAAGGAGGGTCATCTATGGCTACACCTTC. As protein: CASPRRRVIYGYTF.

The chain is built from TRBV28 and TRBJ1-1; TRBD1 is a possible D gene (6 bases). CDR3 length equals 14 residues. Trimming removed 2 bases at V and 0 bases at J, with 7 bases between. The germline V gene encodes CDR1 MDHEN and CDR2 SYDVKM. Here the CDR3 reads CASSLHRVNTEAFF. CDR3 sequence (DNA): TGTGCCAGCAGTTTACACAGGGTGAACACTGAAGCTTTCTTT.

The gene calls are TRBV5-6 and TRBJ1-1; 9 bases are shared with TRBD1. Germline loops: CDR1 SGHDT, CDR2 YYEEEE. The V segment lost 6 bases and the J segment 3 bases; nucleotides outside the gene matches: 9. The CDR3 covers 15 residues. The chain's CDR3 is CASTGTGSHYTEAFF. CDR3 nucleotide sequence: TGTGCCAGCACCGGGACAGGGAGTCATTACACTGAAGCTTTCTTT.

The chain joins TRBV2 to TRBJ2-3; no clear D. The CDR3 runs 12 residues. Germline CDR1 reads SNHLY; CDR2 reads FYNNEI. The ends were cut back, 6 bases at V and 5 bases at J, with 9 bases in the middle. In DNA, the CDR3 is TGTGCCAGCAGGGCCCAGTTAGATACGCAGTATTTT. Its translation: CASRAQLDTQYF.

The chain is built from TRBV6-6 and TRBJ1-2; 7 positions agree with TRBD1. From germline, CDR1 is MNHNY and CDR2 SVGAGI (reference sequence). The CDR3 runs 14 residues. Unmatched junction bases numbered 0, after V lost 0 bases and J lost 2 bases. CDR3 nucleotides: TGTGCCAGCAGTTACTCGGGACAGAACTATGGCTACACCTTC. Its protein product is CASSYSGQNYGYTF.

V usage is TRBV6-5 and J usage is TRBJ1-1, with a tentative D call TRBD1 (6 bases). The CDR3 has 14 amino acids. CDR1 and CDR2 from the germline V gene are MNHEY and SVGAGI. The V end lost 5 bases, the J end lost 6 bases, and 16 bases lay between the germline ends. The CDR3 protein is CASSMTGRTSEAFF. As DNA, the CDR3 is TGTGCCAGCAGTATGACAGGTCGAACGTCTGAAGCTTTCTTT.

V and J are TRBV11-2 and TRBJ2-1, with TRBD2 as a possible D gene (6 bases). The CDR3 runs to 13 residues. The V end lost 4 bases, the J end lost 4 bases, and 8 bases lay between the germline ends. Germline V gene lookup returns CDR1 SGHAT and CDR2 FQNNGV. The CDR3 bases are TGTGCCAGCAGCTCGGGACTGTACAATGAGCAGTTCTTC. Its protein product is CASSSGLYNEQFF.

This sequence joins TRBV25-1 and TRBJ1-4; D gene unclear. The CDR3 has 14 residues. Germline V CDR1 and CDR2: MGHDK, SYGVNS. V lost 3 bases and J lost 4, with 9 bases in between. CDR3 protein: CASSERPVNEKLFF. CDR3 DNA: TGTGCCAGCAGTGAGCGGCCGGTTAATGAAAAACTGTTTTTT.

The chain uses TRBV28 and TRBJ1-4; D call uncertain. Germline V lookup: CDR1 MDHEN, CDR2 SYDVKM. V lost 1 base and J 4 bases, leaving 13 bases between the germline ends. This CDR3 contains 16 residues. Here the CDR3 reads CASSLSAGGSNEKLFF. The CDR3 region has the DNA TGTGCCAGCAGTTTATCCGCGGGCGGGAGTAATGAAAAACTGTTTTTT.

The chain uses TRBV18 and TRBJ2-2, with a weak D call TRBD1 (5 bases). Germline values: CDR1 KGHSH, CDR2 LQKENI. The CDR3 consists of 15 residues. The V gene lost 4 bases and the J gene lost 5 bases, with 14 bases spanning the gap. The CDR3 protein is CASSQSGKATGELFF. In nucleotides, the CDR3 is TGTGCCAGCTCACAATCAGGGAAGGCGACCGGGGAGCTGTTTTTT.

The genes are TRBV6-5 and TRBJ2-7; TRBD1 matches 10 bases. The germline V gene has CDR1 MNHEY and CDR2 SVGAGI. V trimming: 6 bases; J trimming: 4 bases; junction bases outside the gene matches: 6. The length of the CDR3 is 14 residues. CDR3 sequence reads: CASREGQGLYEQYF. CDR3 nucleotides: TGTGCCAGCAGGGAGGGACAGGGGCTGTACGAGCAGTACTTC.

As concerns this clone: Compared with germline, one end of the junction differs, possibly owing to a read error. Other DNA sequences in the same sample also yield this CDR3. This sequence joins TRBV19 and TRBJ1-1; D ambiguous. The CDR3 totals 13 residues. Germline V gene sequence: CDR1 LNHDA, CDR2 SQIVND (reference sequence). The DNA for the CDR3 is TGTGCCAGTAGTACCGACATGAACACTGAAGCTTTTTTT. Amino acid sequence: CASSTDMNTEAFF.